Each of the 27 T cell receptor beta chains below was sequenced from the same sample in a study of blood T cells in healthy people across ages. The use of a sample-barcoded 5' primer and a J-beta primer mix characterized a second PCR of about 6 to 11 cycles. TCRdb processed the 5' RACE reads anew with MiXCR; each CDR3 protein has one entry. The sample lists roughly 790,000 distinct CDR3 sequences, roughly 43% seen once, with 20% to 25% in the top ten. Sequencing input: blood. These receptors all come from a woman aged 60 to 75 in good health.

This clonotype has just a few counts. The rearrangement links TRBV20-1 to TRBJ2-4, with TRBD1 as a possible D gene (6 bases). The CDR3 runs 17 residues. V lost 4 bases to trimming and J lost 2 bases, with 21 bases between them. CDR1 DFQATT and CDR2 SNEGSKA come from the germline V gene (reference sequence). CDR3 in amino acids: CSATHTQGFVTKNIQYF. The CDR3, as DNA: TGCAGTGCTACCCATACACAGGGATTTGTAACCAAAAACATTCAGTACTTC.

This clonotype was picked up many times. V and J are TRBV5-1 and TRBJ2-5; 8 positions agree with TRBD2. The CDR3 contains 14 residues. V shed 5 bases and J 1 base; nucleotides not matched to a gene: 4. Germline CDR1 reads SGHRS; CDR2 reads YFSETQ. CDR3 sequence: CASRAGGLQETQYF. In DNA form, the CDR3 reads TGCGCCAGCAGGGCGGGGGGTCTCCAAGAGACCCAGTACTTC.

This clonotype was picked up a small number of times. V is TRBV13 and J is TRBJ1-2; possibly TRBD1 for D (5 bases). The CDR3 spans 15 residues. In germline, CDR1 is PRHDT, CDR2 FYEKMQ (reference sequence). V lost 4 bases to trimming and J lost 5 bases, with 17 bases between them. The CDR3, as DNA: TGTGCCAGCAGCTCCCAGCAGGGTAGTCAATATGGCTACACCTTC. Amino acids: CASSSQQGSQYGYTF.

This clonotype showed up just a few times. The gene calls are TRBV11-1 and TRBJ2-1; TRBD2 matches at 13 bases. Germline V gene lookup returns CDR1 SGHAT and CDR2 FQDESV (reference sequence). J was trimmed by 8 bases and V by 5 bases; bases with no gene match: 6. The CDR3 has 15 residues. The CDR3 loop reads CASSPGLAGAYEQFF. The CDR3 DNA reads TGTGCCAGCAGCCCCGGACTAGCGGGAGCCTATGAGCAGTTCTTC. The variable domain in full, completed from reference TRBV11-1 and TRBJ2-1, reads EAEVAQSPRYKITEKSQAVAFWCDPISGHATLYWYRQILGQGPELLVQFQDESVVDDSQLPKDRFSAERLKGVDSTLKIQPAELGDSAMYLCASSPGLAGAYEQFFGPGTRLTVL.

This clonotype was seen a handful of times. Here the CDR3 reads CASSLAGKGETQYF. CDR3 nucleotide sequence: TGTGCCAGCAGCTTAGCCGGGAAAGGAGAGACCCAGTACTTC. The chain joins TRBV11-2 to TRBJ2-5, with D perhaps matching TRBD2 (5 bases). The V end was cut by 1 base, the J end by 4 bases, with 10 bases between. Germline V gene sequence: CDR1 SGHAT, CDR2 FQNNGV. This CDR3 region has 14 residues.

The table lists this clonotype with a few counts. This chain uses TRBV6-2 or TRBV6-3 with TRBJ2-1; tentatively, D is TRBD2 (6 bases). V gave up 7 bases and J gave up 4 bases, with 17 bases separating them. CDR1 is MNHEY, CDR2 SVGEGT, per germline. This CDR3 contains 15 residues. CDR3 bases: TGTGCCAGCACCCTAGGGGCGGGATTGTACAATGAGCAGTTCTTC. Translation: CASTLGAGLYNEQFF.

This clonotype was seen repeatedly, ten times or more. V usage is TRBV6-2 or TRBV6-3 and J usage is TRBJ2-5; no reliable D call. Germline lookup yields CDR1 MNHEY and CDR2 SVGEGT. V lost 8 bases and J 4 bases, leaving 8 bases between the germline ends. There are 11 residues in the CDR3. CDR3 coding DNA: TGTGCCAGCGGCCAGCGAGAGACCCAGTACTTC. Translation: CASGQRETQYF.

This clonotype was counted at least ten times. The chain employs TRBV10-3 and TRBJ2-1, with a possible D match to TRBD2 (5 bases). CDR1 is ENHRY and CDR2 is SYGVKD in the germline V gene. The CDR3 length is 12 residues. Trimming cost V 6 bases and J 8 bases, with 11 bases left between them. Written as DNA, the CDR3 is TGTGCCATCAGCCCCGGAGCGGATGAGCAGTTCTTC. Protein sequence: CAISPGADEQFF.

CDR3 in amino acids: CATSERARGLTNEQFF. CDR3 DNA: TGTGCCACCAGTGAACGTGCCAGGGGTTTGACCAATGAGCAGTTCTTC. The chain combines TRBV24-1 with TRBJ2-1, with D perhaps matching TRBD1 (6 bases). Germline assignment: CDR1 KGHDR and CDR2 SFDVKD. This CDR3 spans 16 amino acids. The V and J ends lost 4 bases and 6 bases respectively, with 18 bases between them.

This chain uses TRBV7-9 with TRBJ1-1; 9 bases are a match to TRBD1. Germline V gene lookup returns CDR1 SEHNR and CDR2 FQNEAQ (reference sequence). The V segment lost 5 bases and the J segment 1 base; nucleotides outside the gene matches: 8. The CDR3 contains 16 residues. The CDR3 loop is CASSPLGQGENTEAFF. CDR3 coding DNA: TGTGCCAGCAGCCCCCTGGGACAGGGCGAGAACACTGAAGCTTTCTTT.

This clonotype was seen ten or more times. J is TRBJ2-1 and V is TRBV29-1; D is perhaps TRBD1 or TRBD2 (6 bases each). CDR1 is SQVTM, CDR2 ANQGSEA, per germline. V lost 7 bases, J lost 4 bases, and 11 bases lay in between. This CDR3 is built from 12 residues. In DNA, the CDR3 is TGCAGCGCCGGGGGCGATTACAATGAGCAGTTCTTC. This sequence encodes CSAGGDYNEQFF.

This clonotype was seen repeatedly, ten times or more. This chain's CDR3 is CASSLGTGFEQFF. The CDR3 DNA follows: TGCGCCAGCAGCTTGGGAACGGGGTTTGAGCAGTTCTTC. The rearrangement joins TRBV5-1 to TRBJ2-1; D might be TRBD2 (5 bases). Germline CDR1 and CDR2: SGHRS and YFSETQ. Deletions cut 0 bases from V and 9 bases from J, with 10 bases between. This CDR3 contains 13 residues.

The chain carries TRBV20-1 and TRBJ1-1; 10 bases line up with TRBD1. The CDR3 runs to 14 residues. V dropped 2 bases and J dropped 4; count of bases not matched to a gene: 4. Germline V gives CDR1 DFQATT, CDR2 SNEGSKA (reference sequence). The CDR3 DNA is TGCAGTGCTAGAACCGGGACAGGGGCCACTGAAGCTTTCTTT. Its protein product is CSARTGTGATEAFF.

V gene TRBV6-5 combines with J gene TRBJ2-5, with 13 bases lining up with TRBD2. This CDR3 has 19 residues. J was trimmed by 5 bases and V by 0 bases; bases with no gene match: 12. Germline CDR1 reads MNHEY; CDR2 reads SVGAGI. Here the CDR3 DNA reads TGTGCCAGCAGTTACTCGCCCCGAAGGACTAGCGGGGGAGTGGAGACCCAGTACTTC. Encoded protein: CASSYSPRRTSGGVETQYF.

This clonotype has only a few counts. V usage is TRBV3-1 and J usage is TRBJ2-5; TRBD1 matches 9 bases. CDR1 is LGHDT, CDR2 YNNKEL, per germline (reference sequence). The J segment lost 11 bases and the V segment lost 4 bases, leaving 14 bases of the junction unmatched. The CDR3 extends over 15 amino acids. CDR3 nucleotides: TGTGCCAGCAGCCTACGACAGGGGGGAGGTGAAGAGCAGTACTTC. This sequence encodes CASSLRQGGGEEQYF.

This clonotype has just a few counts. The chain couples TRBV6-5 to TRBJ2-7; 10 bases fit TRBD1. With 4 bases clipped from V and 6 bases from J, the junction kept 9 bases outside the gene matches. The germline V gene has CDR1 MNHEY and CDR2 SVGAGI. The length of the CDR3 is 15 residues. CDR3 sequence (DNA): TGTGCCAGCAGTTCTCCAAGGACAGGGGGAGGCGAGCAGTACTTC. Protein sequence: CASSSPRTGGGEQYF.

The chain employs TRBV6-1 and TRBJ2-1, with 13 bases lining up with TRBD2. The assigned J gene may be wrong: the sequence end matches TRBJ2-7 better. This CDR3 contains 16 residues. Germline CDR1 and CDR2: MNHNS and SASEGT. Here the CDR3 DNA reads TGTGCCAGCAAGACTAGCGGGAGGCCCCCCTACAATGAGCAGTACTTC. This translates into CASKTSGRPPYNEQYF.

The CDR3 nucleotides read TGTGCCAGCAGCGGGGACATCACCTACGAGCAGTACTTC. It is translated as CASSGDITYEQYF. The V gene is TRBV5-5, the J gene TRBJ2-7; tentative D call: TRBD1 (6 bases). This CDR3 comprises 13 residues. V gave up 4 bases and J gave up 2 bases, with 10 bases separating them. Per germline, CDR1 SGHKS and CDR2 YYEKEE (reference sequence). Filled out from reference TRBV5-5 and TRBJ2-7, the complete variable domain reads DAGVTQSPTHLIKTRGQQVTLRCSPISGHKSVSWYQQVLGQGPQFIFQYYEKEERGRGNFPDRFSARQFPNYSSELNVNALLLGDSALYLCASSGDITYEQYFGPGTRLTVT.

The chain combines TRBV7-2 with TRBJ2-2; 9 bases line up with TRBD2. Losses at the gene ends were 2 bases for V and 5 bases for J; bases not matched to a gene: 6. CDR3 length: 16 amino acids. Per germline, CDR1 SGHTA and CDR2 FQGNSA. CDR3 protein: CASSLRLAAETGELFF. The DNA for the CDR3 is TGTGCCAGCAGCTTACGACTAGCGGCGGAAACCGGGGAGCTGTTTTTT. Supplemented by reference TRBV7-2 and TRBJ2-2, the full variable domain reads GAGVSQSPSNKVTEKGKDVELRCDPISGHTALYWYRQSLGQGLEFLIYFQGNSAPDKSGLPSDRFSAERTGGSVSTLTIQRTQQEDSAVYLCASSLRLAAETGELFFGEGSRLTVL.

This chain links TRBV10-3 with TRBJ2-3, with D possibly being TRBD2 (5 bases). The germline CDR1 and CDR2 sequences are ENHRY and SYGVKD. This CDR3 is 14 amino acids long. V was pared by 0 bases and J by 2 bases, with 6 bases between. The CDR3 DNA follows: TGTGCCATCAGTGAGTCACTAGACACAGATACGCAGTATTTT. Amino acid sequence: CAISESLDTDTQYF.

The CDR3 region is CSAKGTMNTEAFF. In nucleotides, the CDR3 is TGCAGTGCAAAAGGAACCATGAACACTGAAGCTTTCTTT. The rearrangement links TRBV20-1 to TRBJ1-1; D is unclear. Trimming took off 6 bases at V and 0 bases at J, with 11 bases between the two ends. Germline V lookup: CDR1 DFQATT, CDR2 SNEGSKA (reference sequence). The CDR3 is made up of 13 amino acids.

The chain has TRBV10-3 and TRBJ1-5, with a tentative D call TRBD1 (5 bases). This CDR3 comprises 14 residues. Trimming took off 10 bases at V and 4 bases at J, with 17 bases between the two ends. Germline-derived CDR1 and CDR2 are ENHRY and SYGVKD. The CDR3 sequence: CATRGDSQNQPQHF. CDR3 DNA sequence: TGTGCCACCAGAGGTGACAGCCAAAATCAGCCCCAGCATTTT.

This chain connects TRBV6-2 or TRBV6-3 to TRBJ2-2, with 10 bases that match TRBD2. Trimming cost V 5 bases and J 8 bases; bases outside gene matches: 8. The CDR3 loop spans 15 amino acids. Per the germline V gene, CDR1 is MNHEY and CDR2 is SVGEGT. The CDR3 region is CASSPGLAWEGELFF. CDR3 in DNA: TGTGCCAGCAGTCCGGGACTAGCGTGGGAGGGGGAGCTGTTTTTT.

This clonotype appeared many times. This chain joins TRBV27 and TRBJ2-2; no firm D call. The CDR3 contains 14 residues. Germline CDR1 MNHEY, CDR2 SMNVEV (reference sequence). V was cut by 3 bases and J by 1 base, with 6 bases left in between. The CDR3: CASSFGWNTGELFF. As DNA, the CDR3 is TGTGCCAGCAGTTTTGGGTGGAACACCGGGGAGCTGTTTTTT.

The chain employs TRBV10-3 and TRBJ2-5; D tentatively fits TRBD1 or TRBD2 (5 bases each). The V end was cut by 8 bases, the J end by 4 bases, with 14 bases between. This CDR3 comprises 13 residues. Germline CDR1 ENHRY, CDR2 SYGVKD. As DNA, the CDR3 is TGTGCCATCCTGGGCAGGGCGGGAGAGACCCAGTACTTC. It codes for CAILGRAGETQYF.

The chain employs TRBV7-2 and TRBJ2-1; D tentatively fits TRBD1 or TRBD2 (6 bases each). Trimming left V 5 bases short and J 9 bases short, with 26 bases between. This CDR3 region has 17 residues. CDR1 SGHTA and CDR2 FQGNSA come from the germline V gene. CDR3 bases: TGTGCCAGCAGCCCATCTAGGGGGGCCTTATCATTTGGTGAGCAGTTCTTC. Translation: CASSPSRGALSFGEQFF. Full variable domain (remainder filled in from reference TRBV7-2 and TRBJ2-1): GAGVSQSPSNKVTEKGKDVELRCDPISGHTALYWYRQSLGQGLEFLIYFQGNSAPDKSGLPSDRFSAERTGGSVSTLTIQRTQQEDSAVYLCASSPSRGALSFGEQFFGPGTRLTVL.

This rearrangement joins TRBV7-2 to TRBJ2-5; perhaps TRBD1 as D (7 bases). Trimming stripped 10 bases from V and 5 bases from J, with 20 bases between. The CDR3 contains 14 residues. The V gene's germline CDR1 is SGHTA and CDR2 FQGNSA. The CDR3 bases are TGTGCCACCCACCCAGGGGGGCCTTTGGAGACCCAGTACTTC. This gives the protein CATHPGGPLETQYF. The full variable domain, rest sourced from reference TRBV7-2 and TRBJ2-5, is GAGVSQSPSNKVTEKGKDVELRCDPISGHTALYWYRQSLGQGLEFLIYFQGNSAPDKSGLPSDRFSAERTGGSVSTLTIQRTQQEDSAVYLCATHPGGPLETQYFGPGTRLLVL.